This T cell receptor beta chain was captured by sequencing in a study of blood T cell repertoires in COVID-19. Study context: In each case, the material was cDNA or gDNA derived from T cells, B-cell-depleted T cells, or PBMCs.

The V gene's germline CDR1 is MNHEY and CDR2 SVGAGI. This CDR3 has 12 amino acids. Trimming took 7 bases from V and 8 from J, leaving 14 bases between them. The cohort comprised adults aged roughly 18 to 95 years residing in about two dozen US areas. Before being deemed recovered, Cohort 3 donors had two negative PCRs, clearance, or symptom resolution. The assay was immunoSEQ multiplex PCR, and TCRdb's table has in-frame clones only and misses some. There are roughly 250,000 clones in the sample; around 85% occur only once, and approximately 2% lies in the top ten. The V call is TRBV6-5, the J call TRBJ1-2, with a tentative D call TRBD1 (5 bases). This sequence originates from a woman aged 45-60 years who had recovered from COVID-19. The sequenced sample was PBMCs or T cells enriched from blood (not recorded which). The CDR3 coding sequence is TGTGCCAGCAATTGGAGGGGCGAGGGCTACACCTTC. Translated, it gives CASNWRGEGYTF.